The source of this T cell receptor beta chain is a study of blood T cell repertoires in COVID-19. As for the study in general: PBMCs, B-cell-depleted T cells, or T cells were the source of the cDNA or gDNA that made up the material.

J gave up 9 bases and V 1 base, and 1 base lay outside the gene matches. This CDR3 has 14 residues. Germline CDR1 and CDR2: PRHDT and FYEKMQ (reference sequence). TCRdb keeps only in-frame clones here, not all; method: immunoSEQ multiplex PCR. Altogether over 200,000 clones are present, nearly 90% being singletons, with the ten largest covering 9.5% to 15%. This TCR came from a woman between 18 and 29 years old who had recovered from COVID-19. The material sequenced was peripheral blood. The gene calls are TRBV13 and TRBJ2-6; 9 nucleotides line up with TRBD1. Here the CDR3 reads CASSLEGQGNVLTF. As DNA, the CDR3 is TGTGCCAGCAGCTTAGAGGGACAGGGCAACGTCCTGACTTTC.